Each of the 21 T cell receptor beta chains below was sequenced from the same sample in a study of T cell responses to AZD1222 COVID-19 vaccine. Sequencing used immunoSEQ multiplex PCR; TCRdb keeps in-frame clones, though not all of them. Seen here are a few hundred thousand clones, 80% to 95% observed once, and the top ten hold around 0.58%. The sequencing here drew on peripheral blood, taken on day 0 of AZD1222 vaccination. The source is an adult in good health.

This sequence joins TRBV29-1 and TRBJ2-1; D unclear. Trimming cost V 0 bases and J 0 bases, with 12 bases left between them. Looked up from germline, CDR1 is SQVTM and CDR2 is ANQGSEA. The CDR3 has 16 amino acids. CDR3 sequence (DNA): TGCAGCGTTGAAGAGGGAACGGGTAGCTCCTACAATGAGCAGTTCTTC. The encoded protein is CSVEEGTGSSYNEQFF.

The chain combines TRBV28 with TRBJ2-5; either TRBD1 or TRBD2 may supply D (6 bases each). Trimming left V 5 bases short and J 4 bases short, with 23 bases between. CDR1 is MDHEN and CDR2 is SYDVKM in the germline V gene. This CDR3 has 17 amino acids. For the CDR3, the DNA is TGTGCCAGCAGTCCATCCACGGGACTTAGACAGGCAGAGACCCAGTACTTC. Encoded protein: CASSPSTGLRQAETQYF.

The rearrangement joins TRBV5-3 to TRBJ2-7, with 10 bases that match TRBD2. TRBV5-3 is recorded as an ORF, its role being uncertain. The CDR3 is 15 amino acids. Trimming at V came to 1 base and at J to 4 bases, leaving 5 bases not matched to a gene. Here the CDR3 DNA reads TGTGCCAGAAGCTTGCCTACTAGCGGGAATTACGAGCAGTACTTC. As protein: CARSLPTSGNYEQYF.

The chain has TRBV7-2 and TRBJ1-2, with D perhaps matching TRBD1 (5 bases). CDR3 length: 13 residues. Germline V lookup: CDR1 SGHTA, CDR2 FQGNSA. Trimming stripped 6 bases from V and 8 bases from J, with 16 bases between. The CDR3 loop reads CASRFQGLGGYTF. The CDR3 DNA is TGTGCCAGCAGGTTTCAGGGTCTCGGGGGCTACACCTTC.

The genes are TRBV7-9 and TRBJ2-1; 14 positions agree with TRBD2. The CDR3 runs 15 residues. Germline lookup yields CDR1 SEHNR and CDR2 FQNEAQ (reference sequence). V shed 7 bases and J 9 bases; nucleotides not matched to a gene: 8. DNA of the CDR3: TGTGCCAGCATTTCGGCGACTAGCGGGAGGGGTGAGCAGTTCTTC. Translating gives CASISATSGRGEQFF.

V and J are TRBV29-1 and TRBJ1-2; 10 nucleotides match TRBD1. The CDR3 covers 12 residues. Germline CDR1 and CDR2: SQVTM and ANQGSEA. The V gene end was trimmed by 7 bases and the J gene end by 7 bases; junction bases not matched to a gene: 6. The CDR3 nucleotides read TGCAGCGCTTTAGACAGGGGGCTTGGCTACACCTTC. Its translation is CSALDRGLGYTF.

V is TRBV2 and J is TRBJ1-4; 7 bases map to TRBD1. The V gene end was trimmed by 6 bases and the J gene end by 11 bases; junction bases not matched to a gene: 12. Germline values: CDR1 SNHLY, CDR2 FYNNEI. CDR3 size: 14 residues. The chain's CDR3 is CASSPWGQGQKLFF. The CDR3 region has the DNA TGTGCCAGCAGCCCCTGGGGGCAGGGACAGAAACTGTTTTTT.

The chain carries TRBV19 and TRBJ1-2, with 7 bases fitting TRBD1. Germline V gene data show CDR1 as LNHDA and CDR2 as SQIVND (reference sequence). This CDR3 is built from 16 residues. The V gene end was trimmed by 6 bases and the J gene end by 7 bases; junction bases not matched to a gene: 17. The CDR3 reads CASRNPHRDRVGGYTF. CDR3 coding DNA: TGTGCCAGTAGGAACCCCCACCGGGACAGAGTAGGTGGCTACACCTTC.

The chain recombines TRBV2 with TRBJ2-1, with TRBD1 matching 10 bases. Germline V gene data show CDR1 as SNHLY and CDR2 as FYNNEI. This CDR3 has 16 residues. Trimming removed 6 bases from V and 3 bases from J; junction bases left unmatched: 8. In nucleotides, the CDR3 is TGTGCCAGCAGCCCTTTAGGGACAGGGGACTACAATGAGCAGTTCTTC. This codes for CASSPLGTGDYNEQFF.

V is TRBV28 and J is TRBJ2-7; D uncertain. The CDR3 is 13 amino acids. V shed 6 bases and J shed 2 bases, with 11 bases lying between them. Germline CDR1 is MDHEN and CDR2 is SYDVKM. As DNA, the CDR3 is TGTGCCAGCAGCCTCCGGGCTCCCTACGAGCAGTACTTC. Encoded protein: CASSLRAPYEQYF.

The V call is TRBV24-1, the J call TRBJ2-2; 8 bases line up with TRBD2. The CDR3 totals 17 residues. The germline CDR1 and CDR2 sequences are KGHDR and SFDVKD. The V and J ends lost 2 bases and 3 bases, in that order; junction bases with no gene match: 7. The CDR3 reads CATSDSLAGVYTGELFF. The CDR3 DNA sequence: TGTGCCACCAGTGATTCTCTAGCGGGCGTATACACCGGGGAGCTGTTTTTT.

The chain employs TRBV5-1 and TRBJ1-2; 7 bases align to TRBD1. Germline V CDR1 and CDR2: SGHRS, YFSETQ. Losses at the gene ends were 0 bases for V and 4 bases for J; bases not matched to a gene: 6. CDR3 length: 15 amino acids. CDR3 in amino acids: CASSLAQGGPYGYTF. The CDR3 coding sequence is TGCGCCAGCAGCTTGGCCCAGGGGGGCCCCTATGGCTACACCTTC.

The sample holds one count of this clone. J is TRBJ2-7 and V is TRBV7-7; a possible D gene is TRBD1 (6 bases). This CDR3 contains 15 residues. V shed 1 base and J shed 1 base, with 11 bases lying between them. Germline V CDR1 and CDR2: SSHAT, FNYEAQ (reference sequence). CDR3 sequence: CASSLGAGASYEQYF. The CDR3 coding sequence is TGTGCCAGCAGCTTAGGGGCAGGGGCTTCCTACGAGCAGTACTTC.

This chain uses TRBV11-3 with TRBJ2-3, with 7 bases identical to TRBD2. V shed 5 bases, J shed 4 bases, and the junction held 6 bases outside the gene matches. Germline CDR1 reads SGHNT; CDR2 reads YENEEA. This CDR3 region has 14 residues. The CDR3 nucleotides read TGTGCCAGCAGCCACCGGGACTACCCAGATACGCAGTATTTT. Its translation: CASSHRDYPDTQYF.

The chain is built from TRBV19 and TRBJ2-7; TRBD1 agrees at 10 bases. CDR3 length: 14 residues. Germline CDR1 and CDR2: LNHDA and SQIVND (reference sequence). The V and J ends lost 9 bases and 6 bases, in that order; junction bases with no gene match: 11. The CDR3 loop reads CASRAGQGSREQYF. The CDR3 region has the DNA TGTGCCAGCAGGGCGGGACAGGGGAGCCGCGAGCAGTACTTC. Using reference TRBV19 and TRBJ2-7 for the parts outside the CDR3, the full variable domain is DGGITQSPKYLFRKEGQNVTLSCEQNLNHDAMYWYRQDPGQGLRLIYYSQIVNDFQKGDIAEGYSVSREKKESFPLTVTSAQKNPTAFYLCASRAGQGSREQYFGPGTRLTVT.

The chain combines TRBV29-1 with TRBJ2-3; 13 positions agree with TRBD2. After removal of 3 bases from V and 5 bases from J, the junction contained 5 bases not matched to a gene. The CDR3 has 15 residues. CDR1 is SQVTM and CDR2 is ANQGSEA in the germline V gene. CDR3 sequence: CSVDGTSGDGDTQYF. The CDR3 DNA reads TGCAGCGTTGACGGGACTAGCGGGGATGGAGATACGCAGTATTTT.

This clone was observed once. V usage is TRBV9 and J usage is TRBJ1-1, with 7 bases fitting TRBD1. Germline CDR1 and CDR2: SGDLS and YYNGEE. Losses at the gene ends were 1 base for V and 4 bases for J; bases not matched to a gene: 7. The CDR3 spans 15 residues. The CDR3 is CASSVLSGGSTEAFF. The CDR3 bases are TGTGCCAGCAGCGTACTATCAGGGGGTTCCACTGAAGCTTTCTTT. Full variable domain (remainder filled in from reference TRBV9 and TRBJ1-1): DSGVTQTPKHLITATGQRVTLRCSPRSGDLSVYWYQQSLDQGLQFLIQYYNGEERAKGNILERFSAQQFPDLHSELNLSSLELGDSALYFCASSVLSGGSTEAFFGQGTRLTVV.

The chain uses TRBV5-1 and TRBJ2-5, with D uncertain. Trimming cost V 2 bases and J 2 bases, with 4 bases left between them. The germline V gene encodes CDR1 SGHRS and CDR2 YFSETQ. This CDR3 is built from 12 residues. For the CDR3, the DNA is TGCGCCAGCAGCTTTCCTCAAGAGACCCAGTACTTC. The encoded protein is CASSFPQETQYF.

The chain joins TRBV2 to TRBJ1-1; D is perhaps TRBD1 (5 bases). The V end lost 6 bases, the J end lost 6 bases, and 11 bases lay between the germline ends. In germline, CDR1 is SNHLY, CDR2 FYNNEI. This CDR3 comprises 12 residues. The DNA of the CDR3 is TGTGCCAGCAGATCCGACAGAGCTGAAGCTTTCTTT. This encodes CASRSDRAEAFF.

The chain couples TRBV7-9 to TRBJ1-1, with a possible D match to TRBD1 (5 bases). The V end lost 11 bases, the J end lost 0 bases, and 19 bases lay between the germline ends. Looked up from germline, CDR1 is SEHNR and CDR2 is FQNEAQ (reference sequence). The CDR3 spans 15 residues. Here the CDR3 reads CALRGLREMNTEAFF. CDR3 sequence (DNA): TGTGCCCTAAGGGGATTGCGGGAAATGAACACTGAAGCTTTCTTT.

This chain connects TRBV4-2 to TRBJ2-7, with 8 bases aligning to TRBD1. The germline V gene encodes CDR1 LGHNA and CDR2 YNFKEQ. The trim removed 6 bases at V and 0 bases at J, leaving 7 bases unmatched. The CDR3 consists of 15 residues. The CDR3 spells CASRGAGTGSYEQYF. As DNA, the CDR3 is TGTGCCAGCAGAGGTGCCGGGACAGGCTCCTACGAGCAGTACTTC.